The text below deals with one T cell receptor beta chain. V was shortened by 6 bases and J by 1 base, with 12 bases between the two germline ends. CDR3 length equals 13 residues. CDR1 SQVTM and CDR2 ANQGSEA come from the germline V gene. Profiling relied on immunoSEQ multiplex PCR, and the TCRdb table lists in-frame clones only, not all of them. Seen here are roughly 1,000,000 clones, around three quarters observed once, and the top ten hold about 0.52%. The source of the sample is a study of shared clonotypes between healthy human individuals. Sequenced sample: memory CD4+ T cells from PBMCs. Subset of the sample: CD45RA-negative fraction. The TCR was taken from a man younger than 30 in good health. Some clones in this sample may be carry-over from other donors' samples. V and J are TRBV29-1 and TRBJ1-1; possible D gene TRBD1, 5 bases. CDR3 bases: TGCAGCGTGAGGGGAGGAACGAACACTGAAGCTTTCTTT. Translating gives CSVRGGTNTEAFF.